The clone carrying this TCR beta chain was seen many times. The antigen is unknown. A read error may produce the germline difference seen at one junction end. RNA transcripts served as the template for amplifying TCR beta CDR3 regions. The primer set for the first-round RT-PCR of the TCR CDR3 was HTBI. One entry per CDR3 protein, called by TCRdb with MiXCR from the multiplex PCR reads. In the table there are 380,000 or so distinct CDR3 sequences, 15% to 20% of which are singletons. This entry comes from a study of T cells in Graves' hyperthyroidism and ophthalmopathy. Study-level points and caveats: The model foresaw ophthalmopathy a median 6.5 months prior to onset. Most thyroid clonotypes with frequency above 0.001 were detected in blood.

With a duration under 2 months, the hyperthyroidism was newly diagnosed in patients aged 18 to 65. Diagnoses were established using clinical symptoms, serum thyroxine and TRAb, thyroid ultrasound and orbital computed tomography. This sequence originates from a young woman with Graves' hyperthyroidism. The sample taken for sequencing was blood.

The CDR3 DNA is TGTGCCTGCAGTGAATGGTTTGATGGCTACACCTTC. It codes for CACSEWFDGYTF. V and J are TRBV6-1 and TRBJ1-2, with D unclear. The CDR3 contains 12 residues. The germline CDR1 and CDR2 sequences are MNHNS and SASEGT.